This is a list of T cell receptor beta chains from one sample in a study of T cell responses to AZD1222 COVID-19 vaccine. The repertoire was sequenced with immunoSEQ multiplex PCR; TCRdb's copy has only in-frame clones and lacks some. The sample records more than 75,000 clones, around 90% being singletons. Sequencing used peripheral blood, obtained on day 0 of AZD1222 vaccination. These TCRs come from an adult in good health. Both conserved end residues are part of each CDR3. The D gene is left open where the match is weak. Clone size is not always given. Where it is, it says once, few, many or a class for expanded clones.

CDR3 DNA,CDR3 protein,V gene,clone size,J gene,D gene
TGTGCAAGTCGCTTAGCGCCTCGGGCCACTGAAGCTTTCTTT,CASRLAPRATEAFF,TRBV12-2,.,TRBJ1-1,.
TGTGCCAGCAGCCATTCCGGACAGGGCTCTGGAAACACCATATATTTT,CASSHSGQGSGNTIYF,TRBV3-1/TRBV3-2,.,TRBJ1-3,TRBD1
TGTGCCAGCAGTTTATACGGCAGCCCCTTGGACACCGGGGAGCTGTTTTTT,CASSLYGSPLDTGELFF,TRBV27,.,TRBJ2-2,.
TGTGCCAGCAGCCCCGTCCGCGCCTCTGGGGCCAACGTCCTGACTTTC,CASSPVRASGANVLTF,TRBV7-3,.,TRBJ2-6,.
TGTGCCAGCAGTTACAACGGGGGCTGGAATCAGCCCCAGCATTTT,CASSYNGGWNQPQHF,TRBV6-6,.,TRBJ1-5,.
TGTGCCAGCAGCCCTCGCGGGGGAAGCGACTATGGCTACACCTTC,CASSPRGGSDYGYTF,TRBV11-2,.,TRBJ1-2,.
TGTGCCAGCAGCTCTAATGGGGCGGGAGGGGTCCACGAGCAGTACTTC,CASSSNGAGGVHEQYF,TRBV14,.,TRBJ2-7,TRBD2
TGCGCCAGCAGCTTGCTAGCGGGAGCGGGGGATGAGCAGTTCTTC,CASSLLAGAGDEQFF,TRBV5-1,.,TRBJ2-1,TRBD2
TGTGCCAGCAGCTTAACGGAGAACACTGAAGCTTTCTTT,CASSLTENTEAFF,TRBV7-2,.,TRBJ1-1,.
TGTGCCAGCAGCTTTCAGGGGGCCAAAAACATTCAGTACTTC,CASSFQGAKNIQYF,TRBV13,.,TRBJ2-4,.
TGTGCCAGTAGTCTCCGACTGCAGGGTTACAATGAGCAGTTCTTC,CASSLRLQGYNEQFF,TRBV19,.,TRBJ2-1,.
TGTGCCAGCGGGACGGGACGGGAGAACACTGAAGCTTTCTTT,CASGTGRENTEAFF,TRBV27,.,TRBJ1-1,.
TGTGCCAGCAGCTTAAACGCTGAAGCTTTCTTT,CASSLNAEAFF,TRBV11-2,.,TRBJ1-1,.
TGTGCCAGCAGACCAGGACAGCCCCTCATAGGGGAGCAGTACTTC,CASRPGQPLIGEQYF,TRBV28,.,TRBJ2-7,.
TGTGCCAGCAGCTTAGAATCTGGCTCGTCCTACGAGCAGTACTTC,CASSLESGSSYEQYF,TRBV11-3,.,TRBJ2-7,.
TGTGCCACCAGTGGGCTGGGACAAAAGAACACCGGGGAGCTGTTTTTT,CATSGLGQKNTGELFF,TRBV24-1,.,TRBJ2-2,.
TGTGCCAGTAGTATAGGCAGAAGCACAGATACGCAGTATTTT,CASSIGRSTDTQYF,TRBV19,.,TRBJ2-3,.
TGTGCCAGCAGCCAAACCCAGGGGGGAGACATTCAGTACTTC,CASSQTQGGDIQYF,TRBV28,.,TRBJ2-4,.
TGTGCCAGCAGCTTTCGCGGCCTAGACGGGGAGCTGTTTTTT,CASSFRGLDGELFF,TRBV7-9,.,TRBJ2-2,.
TGTGCCAGCAGCCCCGGACAGGGGTTTACTCTGAACACTGAAGCTTTCTTT,CASSPGQGFTLNTEAFF,TRBV5-4,.,TRBJ1-1,TRBD1
TGCGCCAGCAGCCCGGACAGGCAGAGGGCAGATACGCAGTATTTT,CASSPDRQRADTQYF,TRBV5-1,.,TRBJ2-3,TRBD1
TGTGCCAGCAGTTTAGGAGTCCGATACGAGCAGTACTTC,CASSLGVRYEQYF,TRBV27,.,TRBJ2-7,.
TGCGCCAGCACCTCAGGGGGTTGGGTCACCGGGGAGCTGTTTTTT,CASTSGGWVTGELFF,TRBV5-1,.,TRBJ2-2,TRBD1
TGTGCCAGCAGCTTAGGCGGCGGGGGCGCAGGGGAGACCCAGTACTTC,CASSLGGGGAGETQYF,TRBV7-6,.,TRBJ2-5,.
TGTGCCACCCTGGGCAGGGTCTATGGCTACACCTTC,CATLGRVYGYTF,TRBV7-9,.,TRBJ1-2,.
TGCGCCAGCAGCTTGGCCAAGGGTTTTGGCGAGCAGTACTTC,CASSLAKGFGEQYF,TRBV5-1,.,TRBJ2-7,.
TGTGCCAGCAGCCCTCAGGGAGGAGAGACCCAGTACTTC,CASSPQGGETQYF,TRBV13,.,TRBJ2-5,.
TGTGCCAGCTCACCCGGGGAGAACACCGGGGAGCTGTTTTTT,CASSPGENTGELFF,TRBV18,.,TRBJ2-2,.
TGCAGGTTAGGAAACTATGGCTACACCTTC,CRLGNYGYTF,TRBV20-1,.,TRBJ1-2,.
TGCAGCGTTGAGACAGCCTCTAACTATGGCTACACCTTC,CSVETASNYGYTF,TRBV29-1,.,TRBJ1-2,.
TGTGCCAGCAGCTTCGGGGGAAACACCATATATTTT,CASSFGGNTIYF,TRBV5-6,.,TRBJ1-3,.
TGTGCCAGCAGCTTGCAGGGGTCAGGAAACACCATATATTTT,CASSLQGSGNTIYF,TRBV5-6,.,TRBJ1-3,.
TGTGCCAGCAGTCGACTTACAGGGGTGGGTGAAAAACTGTTTTTT,CASSRLTGVGEKLFF,TRBV2,.,TRBJ1-4,TRBD1
TGTGCCAGCAGACCTAAGACGCTAGGGGAGAACGAGCAGTACTTC,CASRPKTLGENEQYF,TRBV2,.,TRBJ2-7,.
TGTGCCTGGAGTGGGACTAGCGGAGGCTCCTACGAGCAGTACTTC,CAWSGTSGGSYEQYF,TRBV30,.,TRBJ2-7,TRBD2
TGTGCCAGCAGCTTATTCGGGCAGGGAATCGCCGGGGAGCTGTTTTTT,CASSLFGQGIAGELFF,TRBV7-3,once,TRBJ2-2,.
TGTGCCAGCAGCGCAAGCCCTCCGGGCCGCGGAAGCAATCAGCCCCAGCATTTT,CASSASPPGRGSNQPQHF,TRBV21-1,.,TRBJ1-5,.
TGCGCCAGCAGCCTCCTTAGCGGGAGGGACCCCTACGAGCAGTACTTC,CASSLLSGRDPYEQYF,TRBV4-1,medium-sized,TRBJ2-7,TRBD2
TGTGCCAGCTCACCACCATCAGGGGAGGGGGGCAATGAGCAGTTCTTC,CASSPPSGEGGNEQFF,TRBV18,once,TRBJ2-1,.
TGTGCCAGCAGCTTAAATAGGGGCCCGAACACTGAAGCTTTCTTT,CASSLNRGPNTEAFF,TRBV7-3,.,TRBJ1-1,.
TGTGCCAGCAGTGAAGCCATCTGGGGTTATGGCTACACCTTC,CASSEAIWGYGYTF,TRBV6-1,.,TRBJ1-2,.
TGTGCCAGCAGTTACGGGGACTCTGGAAACACCATATATTTT,CASSYGDSGNTIYF,TRBV6-6,once,TRBJ1-3,.
TGTGCCAGTAGTAGGACGGCCTCCTACGAGCAGTACTTC,CASSRTASYEQYF,TRBV19,.,TRBJ2-7,.
TGCGCCAGCAGTCAAGTCGATAGGGCCCGAATGAGGTACAATGAGCAGTTCTTC,CASSQVDRARMRYNEQFF,TRBV23-1,.,TRBJ2-1,.
TGTGCCAGCAGTTACTCCTGGGGCACTGAAGCTTTCTTT,CASSYSWGTEAFF,TRBV6-5,.,TRBJ1-1,.